This T cell receptor (beta chain) was identified in a study of Graves' ophthalmopathy and Graves' hyperthyroidism. Germline V gene data show CDR1 as SNHLY and CDR2 as FYNNEI. This CDR3 is built from 14 residues. The V end was cut by 6 bases, the J end by 7 bases, with 18 bases between. Study findings and constraints: Researchers report that a 13-signature model separated ophthalmopathy from stable hyperthyroidism, posting about 88% sensitivity and about 78% specificity. Ophthalmopathy progression cases were predicted by the model with approximately 66% sensitivity and 72.22% specificity.

Amplification targeted the TCR beta CDR3 regions, with RNA transcripts as the source material. After a first-round RT-PCR with HTBI primers, a second-round multiplex PCR was run. TCRdb re-derived calls from the multiplex PCR reads in MiXCR, one entry per CDR3 protein. Here the sample spans approximately 330,000 distinct CDR3 sequences, under 20% being singletons. This clonotype was detected many times. Its antigen is unknown. Symptoms, serum thyroxine and TRAb, thyroid ultrasound, and orbital computed tomography formed the diagnostic basis. PBMCs were isolated from a roughly 10 ml sample of fresh peripheral blood.

This TCR derives from an adult man with Graves' ophthalmopathy. Sequences were obtained from peripheral blood. The rearrangement uses TRBV2 and TRBJ1-1; weak D call: TRBD1 (5 bases). In DNA form, the CDR3 reads TGTGCCAGCAGCGCCGGTCCGGGGGAACTTGAAGCTTTCTTT. Translated, it gives CASSAGPGELEAFF.